What follows are 10 T cell receptor beta chains derived from one specimen sequenced in a study of shared clonotypes between healthy human individuals (dated by TCRdb to 2019 to 2021). The receptor library was made with the immunoSEQ multiplex PCR assay. The source is immuneACCESS, and TCRdb retained only in-frame sequences with V and J called. Part of the clones is not carried over; for the studies checked, unresolved V genes explain less than half of this, and the remainder is unexplained. The sample table shows about a million clones, and 70% to 85% are seen once. The biggest ten clones account for approximately 1.5% of the sample. Sequencing was carried out using memory CD4+ T cells sorted from blood. The sample's cell subset or site label, in plain terms: CD45RA-negative fraction. All receptors derive from a man aged 18 to 30 in good health.

The J gene is TRBJ1-6, the V gene TRBV7-2; D gene uncertain. V shed 4 bases and J shed 7 bases, with 8 bases lying between them. This CDR3 spans 13 amino acids. Germline V lookup: CDR1 SGHTA, CDR2 FQGNSA. The CDR3: CASSSGWNSPLHF. For the CDR3, the DNA is TGTGCCAGCAGCTCGGGATGGAATTCACCCCTCCACTTT.

The chain combines TRBV29-1 with TRBJ1-3, with TRBD1 matching 9 bases. CDR3 size: 14 residues. The germline gives CDR1 SQVTM, CDR2 ANQGSEA. V shed 7 bases, J shed 4 bases, and the junction held 8 bases outside the gene matches. CDR3 DNA sequence: TGCAGCGCTACCGGGACAGGGCTCGGAAACACCATATATTTT. This gives the protein CSATGTGLGNTIYF.

This sequence joins TRBV11-2 and TRBJ1-1; TRBD1 aligns across 9 bases. CDR1 is SGHAT, CDR2 FQNNGV, per germline. This CDR3 comprises 14 residues. V was clipped by 5 bases and J by 6 bases; unmatched bases: 7. The CDR3 region has the DNA TGTGCCAGCAGCCTACGACAGGGGGGCGCTGAAGCTTTCTTT. The encoded protein is CASSLRQGGAEAFF.

The chain employs TRBV7-9 and TRBJ2-2; the match to TRBD2 covers 7 bases. The CDR3 is made up of 15 amino acids. Germline loops: CDR1 SEHNR, CDR2 FQNEAQ (reference sequence). Trimming at V came to 1 base and at J to 6 bases, leaving 5 bases not matched to a gene. CDR3 nucleotide sequence: TGTGCCAGCAGCTTAGATGCGGGAGCCCCCGGGGAGCTGTTTTTT. Its protein is CASSLDAGAPGELFF.

About this clone: Other DNA sequences in the sample encode the same CDR3. V is TRBV5-1 and J is TRBJ2-3, with 8 bases fitting TRBD1. Germline V gives CDR1 SGHRS, CDR2 YFSETQ. The CDR3 has 15 residues. V lost 2 bases to trimming and J lost 4 bases; unmatched junction nucleotides: 6. This CDR3 reads CASSFGQGGSDTQYF. CDR3 nucleotide sequence: TGCGCCAGCAGCTTTGGACAGGGAGGATCAGATACGCAGTATTTT. Using reference TRBV5-1 and TRBJ2-3 for the parts outside the CDR3, the full variable domain is KAGVTQTPRYLIKTRGQQVTLSCSPISGHRSVSWYQQTPGQGLQFLFEYFSETQRNKGNFPGRFSGRQFSNSRSEMNVSTLELGDSALYLCASSFGQGGSDTQYFGPGTRLTVL.

The rearrangement uses TRBV28 and TRBJ2-1, with TRBD1 matching 8 bases. Looked up from germline, CDR1 is MDHEN and CDR2 is SYDVKM. This CDR3 has 16 residues. V was clipped by 5 bases and J by 8 bases; unmatched bases: 14. Here the CDR3 reads CASSPSGRTGLDEQFF. In DNA, the CDR3 is TGTGCCAGCAGTCCCTCCGGTCGGACAGGGCTCGATGAGCAGTTCTTC.

The CDR3 DNA follows: TGTGCCAGCAGTCCCCTGGGTAGCGGGGGCAATGAGCAGTTCTTC. It translates to CASSPLGSGGNEQFF. This sequence joins TRBV6-1 and TRBJ2-1, with TRBD2 identical over 9 bases. Germline assignment: CDR1 MNHNS and CDR2 SASEGT. The CDR3 runs 15 residues. The J segment lost 6 bases and the V segment lost 5 bases, leaving 8 bases of the junction unmatched.

This chain joins TRBV18 and TRBJ1-4; D gene uncertain. The CDR3 totals 16 residues. Deletions cut 3 bases from V and 4 bases from J, with 15 bases between. Germline V lookup: CDR1 KGHSH, CDR2 LQKENI. CDR3 in DNA: TGTGCCAGCTCACCGGCGGGTATCAGGAGTAATGAAAAACTGTTTTTT. This gives the protein CASSPAGIRSNEKLFF.

The chain recombines TRBV4-1 with TRBJ2-3; no clear D gene. The germline CDR1 and CDR2 sequences are MGHRA and YSYEKL. The germline V and J ends were trimmed by 0 bases and 2 bases, with 15 bases remaining between them. The CDR3 covers 17 residues. CDR3 protein: CASSQEDPRAVTDTQYF. The CDR3 coding sequence is TGCGCCAGCAGCCAAGAAGATCCTAGGGCGGTCACAGATACGCAGTATTTT.

V and J are TRBV4-1 and TRBJ1-6, with D unclear. The V gene's germline CDR1 is MGHRA and CDR2 YSYEKL. The CDR3 spans 13 residues. Trimming removed 5 bases from V and 7 bases from J, with 9 bases in between. Here the CDR3 reads CASSSRVNSPLHF. The CDR3 DNA follows: TGCGCCAGCAGCTCAAGGGTGAATTCACCCCTCCACTTT.